This T cell receptor (beta chain) was sequenced in a study of blood T cell repertoires in COVID-19. Whole-study context: The samples span acute and convalescent COVID-19 from the United States, Italy and Spain. T cells, B-cell-depleted T cells, or PBMCs supplied cDNA or gDNA.

This CDR3 comprises 14 residues. Germline loops: CDR1 MNHEY, CDR2 SVGAGI. The J segment lost 5 bases and the V segment lost 5 bases, leaving 7 bases of the junction unmatched. The authors' processing: Nucleated cell counts were estimated from reference gene primer amplification. Repertoires were generated with immunoSEQ multiplex PCR, while TCRdb's copy carries only in-frame clones and drops some. For V, J and clone size, that table is used; D and trimming come from the DNA. Altogether over 80,000 clones are present, around 89% being singletons, with the ten largest covering 7.5% to 9.5%. The receptor's source is a man aged 45-60 years with acute or convalescent COVID-19. V usage is TRBV6-5 and J usage is TRBJ2-7; 9 bases are a match to TRBD1. Sample: peripheral blood. The CDR3: CASSQSTGGHEQYF. DNA of the CDR3: TGTGCCAGCAGTCAATCGACAGGGGGACACGAGCAGTACTTC.